One and the same sample provided the 24 T cell receptor beta chains below, sequenced in a study of T cell clones after liver transplantation. TCRdb's table, derived via immunoSEQ multiplex PCR, lists solely in-frame clones and lacks some. The sample consists of over 45,000 clones, approximately 71% of them appearing once. Specimen: CD4+ T cells from blood, collected around 54 months after liver transplant. The receptors here all came from a human patient who received a liver transplant. Some of the T cells might come from the graft donor.

The chain combines TRBV7-6 with TRBJ1-1; 10 nucleotides line up with TRBD1. CDR3 length: 18 amino acids. Germline trimming cut 7 bases from V and 2 bases from J; bases unmatched to any gene: 16. Germline V gives CDR1 SGHVS, CDR2 FNYEAQ. The CDR3, as DNA: TGTGCCAGCACCCTTAGGGCTCCGGGACAGGGGACTAACACTGAAGCTTTCTTT. Residues: CASTLRAPGQGTNTEAFF.

Concerning this clone itself: A junction end diverges from the germline sequence, so it may reflect a read error. The rearrangement uses TRBV19 and TRBJ2-1; 7 positions agree with TRBD2. CDR1 is LNHDA and CDR2 is SQIVND in the germline V gene (reference sequence). The CDR3 extends over 14 amino acids. The CDR3 DNA follows: TGTGCTAGTAATCGGGGGGTCTCCTACAATGAGCAGTTCTTC. It translates to CASNRGVSYNEQFF.

This chain links TRBV5-1 with TRBJ1-5; tentative D call: TRBD1 (5 bases). Germline lookup yields CDR1 SGHRS and CDR2 YFSETQ. V gave up 1 base and J gave up 4 bases, with 12 bases separating them. This CDR3 is built from 15 residues. This CDR3 is CASSLMGDRNQPQHF. CDR3 coding DNA: TGCGCCAGCAGCTTGATGGGGGATAGGAATCAGCCCCAGCATTTT.

The table lists this clone with a count of one. V usage is TRBV30 and J usage is TRBJ1-5, with TRBD1 identical over 7 bases. The V and J ends lost 3 bases and 5 bases, in that order; junction bases with no gene match: 7. The germline V gene has CDR1 GTSNPN and CDR2 SVGIG (reference sequence). This CDR3 contains 14 residues. The CDR3, as DNA: TGTGCCTGGAGGCCTGGACAGGAACATCAGCCCCAGCATTTT. Its protein product is CAWRPGQEHQPQHF.

The rearrangement links TRBV28 to TRBJ1-5; 10 bases line up with TRBD1. With V trimmed by 3 bases and J by 6 bases, 8 bases remained unmatched. Germline loops: CDR1 MDHEN, CDR2 SYDVKM. This CDR3 is 16 amino acids long. CDR3 sequence: CASSFSDRGYSQPQHF. In DNA form, the CDR3 reads TGTGCCAGCAGTTTTTCGGACAGGGGGTATTCTCAGCCCCAGCATTTT.

This sequence joins TRBV7-3 and TRBJ1-2, with D maybe TRBD1 (5 bases). The CDR3 has 13 amino acids. The germline CDR1 and CDR2 sequences are SGHTA and FQGTGA. With 3 bases removed from V and 2 bases from J, the gap between germline ends came to 7 bases. The CDR3 sequence: CASSLGDNYGYTF. The CDR3 coding sequence is TGTGCCAGCAGCTTGGGGGACAACTATGGCTACACCTTC.

The rearrangement joins TRBV7-6 to TRBJ1-4; 8 bases are shared with TRBD1. This CDR3 comprises 15 residues. Trimming took 4 bases from V and 6 from J; bases not matched to a gene: 7. Germline CDR1 reads SGHVS; CDR2 reads FNYEAQ. The CDR3 DNA sequence: TGTGCCAGCAGCTCTCGACAGGGGACTGATGAAAAACTGTTTTTT. It translates to CASSSRQGTDEKLFF.

The genes are TRBV7-9 and TRBJ1-6; no reliable D call. Trimming pared 5 bases from V and 9 bases from J, leaving 14 bases between. The V gene's germline CDR1 is SEHNR and CDR2 FQNEAQ (reference sequence). The CDR3 sequence is 14 residues long. The CDR3 bases are TGTGCCAGCAGCCTCCCCGGGAGAGGTTCACCCCTCCACTTT. This translates into CASSLPGRGSPLHF.

V and J are TRBV14 and TRBJ1-6; no firm D call. Trimming left V 4 bases short and J 7 bases short, with 8 bases between. Looked up from germline, CDR1 is SGHDN and CDR2 is FVKESK. The CDR3 has 13 residues. The CDR3 loop reads CASSRGLNSPLHF. The CDR3 nucleotides are TGTGCCAGCAGCCGAGGCCTAAATTCACCCCTCCACTTT.

The chain combines TRBV15 with TRBJ1-2; maybe TRBD1 (6 bases). The CDR3 consists of 14 residues. Germline V gene sequence: CDR1 LNHNV, CDR2 YYDKDF (reference sequence). Trimming left V 4 bases short and J 2 bases short, with 11 bases between. This CDR3 is CATSKTGPNYGYTF. CDR3 in DNA: TGTGCCACCAGCAAAACAGGGCCCAACTATGGCTACACCTTC.

The chain links TRBV12-5 to TRBJ1-2; D is ambiguous. Between the trimmed V and J ends, which lost 3 bases and 0 bases, there was a span of 8 bases. This CDR3 is built from 14 residues. CDR1 and CDR2 from the germline V gene are LGHNT and FRNRAP. The CDR3 sequence: CASGLGPSNYGYTF. CDR3 in DNA: TGTGCTAGTGGTTTAGGACCTTCTAACTATGGCTACACCTTC.

This sequence joins TRBV27 and TRBJ1-5; D not certain. Germline V gene sequence: CDR1 MNHEY, CDR2 SMNVEV (reference sequence). The CDR3 covers 14 residues. Trimming shortened V by 6 bases and J by 11 bases, and 20 bases separated the two germline ends. Here the CDR3 reads CASRPRSSGRTQHF. The CDR3 DNA reads as TGTGCCAGCAGGCCCCGTTCATCGGGCAGAACCCAGCATTTT.

The chain carries TRBV7-9 and TRBJ2-1, with TRBD2 identical over 7 bases. The CDR3 sequence is 11 residues long. Trimming removed 4 bases from V and 14 bases from J; junction bases left unmatched: 5. Per the germline V gene, CDR1 is SEHNR and CDR2 is FQNEAQ (reference sequence). The CDR3: CASSSPREEFF. Written as DNA, the CDR3 is TGTGCCAGCAGCTCCCCCCGGGAGGAGTTCTTC.

A single count supports this clone. This chain connects TRBV5-1 to TRBJ1-1; D call uncertain. CDR1 is SGHRS and CDR2 is YFSETQ in the germline V gene. Deletions cut 0 bases from V and 4 bases from J, with 10 bases between. This CDR3 has 14 residues. CDR3 sequence (DNA): TGCGCCAGCAGCTTGGCCCGGGGAAGCACTGAAGCTTTCTTT. Translated: CASSLARGSTEAFF.

This clone was detected once. The chain combines TRBV5-1 with TRBJ2-5; TRBD1 matches 7 bases. Germline CDR1 and CDR2: SGHRS and YFSETQ. There are 15 residues in the CDR3. J lost 1 base, V lost 0 bases, and 3 bases had no gene match. The CDR3 spells CASSLGQGRQETQYF. As DNA, the CDR3 is TGCGCCAGCAGCTTGGGACAGGGACGCCAAGAGACCCAGTACTTC.

The V gene is TRBV21-1, the J gene TRBJ1-2; the listed D gene, TRBD1, was not tested against the DNA. TRBV21-1 is noted as a pseudogene. The CDR3 runs to 17 residues. The chain's CDR3 is CASEKATATGVRYGYTF. CDR3 nucleotide sequence: TGTGCCAGCGAAAAGGCCACGGCGACAGGGGTTCGATATGGCTACACCTTC.

The chain links TRBV7-2 to TRBJ2-1; 11 bases map to TRBD2. Germline CDR1 is SGHTA and CDR2 is FQGNSA. J lost 7 bases, V lost 6 bases, and 8 bases had no gene match. The CDR3 covers 15 residues. For the CDR3, the DNA is TGTGCCAGCAGAGTTAGCGGGGGGGCTGGGAATGAGCAGTTCTTC. As protein: CASRVSGGAGNEQFF. Supplemented by reference TRBV7-2 and TRBJ2-1, the full variable domain reads GAGVSQSPSNKVTEKGKDVELRCDPISGHTALYWYRQSLGQGLEFLIYFQGNSAPDKSGLPSDRFSAERTGGSVSTLTIQRTQQEDSAVYLCASRVSGGAGNEQFFGPGTRLTVL.

This rearrangement joins TRBV9 to TRBJ2-1; TRBD2 matches at 10 bases. Germline assignment: CDR1 SGDLS and CDR2 YYNGEE. Trimming removed 3 bases from V and 6 bases from J; junction bases left unmatched: 6. The CDR3 is 15 residues long. In DNA, the CDR3 is TGTGCCAGCAGCGCTAACGGACTAGCGGCCAATGAGCAGTTCTTC. This gives the protein CASSANGLAANEQFF.

The chain uses TRBV10-1 and TRBJ2-6; weak D call: TRBD2 (6 bases). V lost 6 bases to trimming and J lost 1 base, with 19 bases between them. The CDR3 sequence is 18 residues long. Germline-derived CDR1 and CDR2 are WNHNN and SYGVQD (reference sequence). The CDR3 DNA is TGCGCCAGCAGCCCAGTAAGGAGGGCATCTTCTGGGGCCAACGTCCTGACTTTC. Protein product: CASSPVRRASSGANVLTF.

This clone appeared once. The V call is TRBV9, the J call TRBJ2-2, with 9 bases aligning to TRBD2. The germline V gene encodes CDR1 SGDLS and CDR2 YYNGEE. This CDR3 region has 14 residues. Trimming at V came to 2 bases and at J to 6 bases, leaving 2 bases not matched to a gene. The CDR3 reads CASSVASGAGELFF. CDR3 nucleotides: TGTGCCAGCAGCGTGGCTAGCGGGGCCGGGGAGCTGTTTTTT.

This clone was seen only a few times. The chain combines TRBV28 with TRBJ1-2; D gene unclear. The germline V and J ends were trimmed by 2 bases and 8 bases, with 9 bases remaining between them. CDR3 length: 12 residues. Germline V gene lookup returns CDR1 MDHEN and CDR2 SYDVKM. The CDR3 here is CASSLLPAGYTF. CDR3 DNA: TGTGCCAGCAGTTTACTACCAGCAGGCTACACCTTC.

This clone has only one observation. The gene calls are TRBV19 and TRBJ1-2, with unresolved D. This CDR3 has 12 residues. Trimming removed 3 bases from V and 2 bases from J, with 4 bases in between. The germline V gene has CDR1 LNHDA and CDR2 SQIVND (reference sequence). The CDR3, as DNA: TGTGCCAGTAGTATCCGGAACTATGGCTACACCTTC. It codes for CASSIRNYGYTF.

This clone appeared a single time. The V and J genes are TRBV29-1 and TRBJ2-7, with 10 bases identical to TRBD1. Germline loops: CDR1 SQVTM, CDR2 ANQGSEA. Germline trimming cut 5 bases from V and 5 bases from J; bases unmatched to any gene: 9. There are 14 residues in the CDR3. CDR3 DNA sequence: TGCAGCGTTATCAAAGACAGGGGGCTCGACGAGCAGTACTTC. This codes for CSVIKDRGLDEQYF.

This clone was counted a few times. The chain has TRBV28 and TRBJ1-2, with TRBD1 matching over 7 bases. Germline V gene sequence: CDR1 MDHEN, CDR2 SYDVKM. The CDR3 spans 17 residues. V was clipped by 5 bases and J by 1 base; unmatched bases: 13. The DNA of the CDR3 is TGTGCCAGCAGTACGCGCCAAGGAGGGACAGATAACTATGGCTACACCTTC. This codes for CASSTRQGGTDNYGYTF.